Listed below are T cell receptor beta chains from one sample, sequenced in a study of beta chain features in type 1 diabetes. Sequencing used immunoSEQ multiplex PCR; TCRdb keeps in-frame clones, though not all of them. The sample lists 330,000 or so clones, 14% seen once, with around 7% in the top ten. Sequencing used central memory CD4+ T cells from blood. The receptors stem from a man aged 25-45 years in good health. Each CDR3 is given with its conserved first and last residue. Fields, in order: J gene, D gene, clone size, V gene, CDR3 DNA, CDR3 protein. D genes are given only for firm matches. Part of the rows lack a size; the others show once, few, many or a class for expanded clones.

J gene: TRBJ2-5
D gene: TRBD1
clone size: .
V gene: TRBV11-3
CDR3 DNA: TGTGCCAGCAGCTTATGGACAGGGGGCGGTACTTGGGAGACCCAGTACTTC
CDR3 protein: CASSLWTGGGTWETQYF

J gene: TRBJ2-5
D gene: TRBD1
clone size: .
V gene: TRBV29-1
CDR3 DNA: TGCAGCGTTCCCTCGGGACAGGGAGGGACCCAGTACTTC
CDR3 protein: CSVPSGQGGTQYF

J gene: TRBJ1-5
D gene: TRBD1
clone size: .
V gene: TRBV11-2
CDR3 DNA: TGTGCCAGCAGCTTAATTCCAGGGGGCTCTAGCAATCAGCCCCAGCATTTT
CDR3 protein: CASSLIPGGSSNQPQHF

J gene: TRBJ1-3
D gene: TRBD1
clone size: few
V gene: TRBV4-1
CDR3 DNA: TGCGCCAGCAGCCGAGATTCAGGGGGATCTCGTAGAAACACCATATATTTT
CDR3 protein: CASSRDSGGSRRNTIYF

J gene: TRBJ2-2
D gene: .
clone size: .
V gene: TRBV7-7
CDR3 DNA: TGTGCCAGCAGCTTAACCGGGGTCTCCGGGGAGCTGTTTTTT
CDR3 protein: CASSLTGVSGELFF

J gene: TRBJ2-5
D gene: .
clone size: .
V gene: TRBV4-3
CDR3 DNA: TGCGCCAGCAGCCAAGATCGATCCAGGGATGGAGAGACCCAGTACTTC
CDR3 protein: CASSQDRSRDGETQYF

J gene: TRBJ2-1
D gene: TRBD1
clone size: .
V gene: TRBV5-6
CDR3 DNA: TGTGCCAGCAGCTCTGACAGGGCCGCTGAGCAGTTCTTC
CDR3 protein: CASSSDRAAEQFF

J gene: TRBJ2-1
D gene: TRBD2
clone size: .
V gene: TRBV5-1
CDR3 DNA: TGCGCCAGCAGCGCAAAGACTAGCGGGATAACTAAATGGAATGAGCAGTTCTTC
CDR3 protein: CASSAKTSGITKWNEQFF

J gene: TRBJ2-5
D gene: TRBD2
clone size: .
V gene: TRBV2
CDR3 DNA: TGTGCCAGCAGTGGACTAGCGGGGAGAGCCCAAGAGACCCAGTACTTC
CDR3 protein: CASSGLAGRAQETQYF

J gene: TRBJ2-5
D gene: .
clone size: .
V gene: TRBV2
CDR3 DNA: TGTGCCAGCAGTGTGAGTTACAGGCAAGAGACCCAGTACTTC
CDR3 protein: CASSVSYRQETQYF

J gene: TRBJ2-1
D gene: TRBD2
clone size: many
V gene: TRBV19
CDR3 DNA: TGTGCCAGTAGTAAGAGCGGGAGGATGGGGGAGCAGTTCTTC
CDR3 protein: CASSKSGRMGEQFF

J gene: TRBJ2-5
D gene: .
clone size: few
V gene: TRBV6-1
CDR3 DNA: TGTGCCAGCGGACTTGGAGAGACCCAGTACTTC
CDR3 protein: CASGLGETQYF

J gene: TRBJ1-1
D gene: TRBD1
clone size: few
V gene: TRBV18
CDR3 DNA: TGTGCCAGCTCACCAGGGACAGGGGTATCGAACACTGAAGCTTTCTTT
CDR3 protein: CASSPGTGVSNTEAFF

J gene: TRBJ2-4
D gene: .
clone size: .
V gene: TRBV4-2
CDR3 DNA: TGTGCCAGCAGCCAAGAAAACATTCAGTACTTC
CDR3 protein: CASSQENIQYF

J gene: TRBJ2-2
D gene: TRBD2
clone size: .
V gene: TRBV4-1
CDR3 DNA: TGCGCCAGCAGCCCGCTCGGGAGCGGGAGGTCCACCGGGGAGCTGTTTTTT
CDR3 protein: CASSPLGSGRSTGELFF

J gene: TRBJ1-1
D gene: TRBD1
clone size: few
V gene: TRBV7-2
CDR3 DNA: TGTGCCAGCATCTTACAGGGGATGAACACTGAAGCTTTCTTT
CDR3 protein: CASILQGMNTEAFF

J gene: TRBJ2-3
D gene: TRBD2
clone size: few
V gene: TRBV5-4
CDR3 DNA: TGCGCCAGCAGCCACCAACTAGCGGGAGCTGTCACAGATACGCAGTATTTT
CDR3 protein: CASSHQLAGAVTDTQYF

J gene: TRBJ1-3
D gene: .
clone size: .
V gene: TRBV7-2
CDR3 DNA: TGTGCCAGCAGTTCGAACCTTGGAAACACCATATATTTT
CDR3 protein: CASSSNLGNTIYF

J gene: TRBJ1-2
D gene: .
clone size: few
V gene: TRBV29-1
CDR3 DNA: TGCAGCGTTGATGGACACTATAACTATGGCTACACCTTC
CDR3 protein: CSVDGHYNYGYTF

J gene: TRBJ2-2
D gene: .
clone size: few
V gene: TRBV7-2
CDR3 DNA: TGTGCCAGCAGTCCTGGGGAGCACGGGGAGCTGTTTTTT
CDR3 protein: CASSPGEHGELFF

J gene: TRBJ1-2
D gene: .
clone size: .
V gene: TRBV5-4
CDR3 DNA: TGTGCCAGCAGCTTGCCCTCTAGGGGCTACACCTTC
CDR3 protein: CASSLPSRGYTF

J gene: TRBJ2-1
D gene: TRBD2
clone size: .
V gene: TRBV7-3
CDR3 DNA: TGTGCCAGCAGCTTCAGCGGGAGTCGGCCCAATGAGCAGTTCTTC
CDR3 protein: CASSFSGSRPNEQFF

J gene: TRBJ2-3
D gene: .
clone size: .
V gene: TRBV28
CDR3 DNA: TGTGCCAGCAGTGGTCTTAACCCAGATACGCAGTATTTT
CDR3 protein: CASSGLNPDTQYF

J gene: TRBJ1-2
D gene: .
clone size: .
V gene: TRBV25-1
CDR3 DNA: TGTGCCAGCAGCCCCCCGCGGGGGGAGTGGGATGGCTACACCTTC
CDR3 protein: CASSPPRGEWDGYTF

J gene: TRBJ1-1
D gene: .
clone size: .
V gene: TRBV5-1
CDR3 DNA: TGCGCCAGCAGCCTGGGGTCAGCGAACACTGAAGCTTTCTTT
CDR3 protein: CASSLGSANTEAFF